This entry concerns a single T cell receptor (beta chain). The record originates from a study of blood T cell repertoires in COVID-19. Germline V CDR1 and CDR2: SEHNR, FQNEAQ (reference sequence). This CDR3 spans 15 amino acids. The V gene end was trimmed by 8 bases and the J gene end by 5 bases; junction bases not matched to a gene: 12. The assay was immunoSEQ multiplex PCR, and TCRdb's table has in-frame clones only and misses some. This table has under 65,000 clones, approximately 87% appearing once. This chain links TRBV7-9 with TRBJ2-7; 10 positions match TRBD1. The specimen sequenced was peripheral blood. This TCR was recovered from an older woman with COVID-19, enrolled during active disease. The CDR3 bases are TGTGCCAGCGTCAATTGGGACAGGGGTCACAACGAGCAGTACTTC. Amino acid sequence: CASVNWDRGHNEQYF.